Listed below are T cell receptor beta chains from one sample, sequenced in a study of T-cell memory formation after mild COVID-19. TCRdb processed the 5' RACE reads anew with MiXCR; each CDR3 protein has one entry. The sample comprises under 700,000 distinct CDR3 sequences, 20% of which are singletons, and 9.5% to 15% rests with the top ten. Sequencing was performed on PBMCs or a T cell subset sorted from them (not recorded which). The source of these receptors is an adult woman who had mild COVID-19 (a few samples of this study predate the infection). Cell type and time point are not known. The conserved cysteine and the conserved F or W are not part of the CDR3 here.

J,V,CDR3
TRBJ2-7,TRBV28,ASSLGLAGREEQY
TRBJ2-1,TRBV7-6,ASSQKTEQF
TRBJ1-1,TRBV6-1,ASSQNYKNTEAF
TRBJ2-1,TRBV24-1,ATSPIGRSGAYNEQF
TRBJ2-1,TRBV7-9,ASSIDSVGGEQF
TRBJ1-4,TRBV19,ASSLGVVATNEKLF
TRBJ1-6,TRBV2,ASTLRGNPYNSPLH
TRBJ2-1,TRBV29-1,SVEGFDRGDYNEQF
TRBJ2-7,TRBV7-2,ASSKQGFTQY
TRBJ1-2,TRBV27,ASSFGQGVYGYT
TRBJ1-1,TRBV7-6,ASSLVTGANTEAF
TRBJ1-2,TRBV27,ASSATSGTANYGYT
TRBJ2-4,TRBV5-6,ASSLGRSRQY
TRBJ1-5,TRBV19,ASSMRAGAPH
TRBJ1-4,TRBV12-3/TRBV12-4,ASTSGPTIEKLF
TRBJ2-1,TRBV9,ASSGPRATYNEQF
TRBJ2-2,TRBV29-1,SVEEKNTGELF
TRBJ2-1,TRBV27,ASSYGYSYNEQF